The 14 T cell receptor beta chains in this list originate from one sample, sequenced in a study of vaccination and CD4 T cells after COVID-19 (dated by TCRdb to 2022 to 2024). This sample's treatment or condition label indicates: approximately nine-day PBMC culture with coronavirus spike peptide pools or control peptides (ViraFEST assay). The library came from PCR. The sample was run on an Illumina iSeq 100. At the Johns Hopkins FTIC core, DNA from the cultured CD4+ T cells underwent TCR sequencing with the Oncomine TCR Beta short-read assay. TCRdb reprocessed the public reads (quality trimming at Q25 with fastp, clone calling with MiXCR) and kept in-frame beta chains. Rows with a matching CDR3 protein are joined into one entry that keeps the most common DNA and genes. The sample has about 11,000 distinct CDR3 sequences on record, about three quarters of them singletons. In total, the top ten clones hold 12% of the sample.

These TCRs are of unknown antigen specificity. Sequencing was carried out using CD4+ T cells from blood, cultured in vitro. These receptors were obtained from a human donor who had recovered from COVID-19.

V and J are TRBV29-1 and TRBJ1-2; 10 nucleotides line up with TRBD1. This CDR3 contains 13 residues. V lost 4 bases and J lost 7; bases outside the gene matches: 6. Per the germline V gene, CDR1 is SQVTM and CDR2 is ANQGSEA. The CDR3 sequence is CSVATGTGVGYTF. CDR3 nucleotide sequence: TGCAGCGTTGCCACCGGGACAGGGGTTGGCTACACCTTC.

The CDR3 bases are TGTGCCAGCAGCTCGGGGGATGGCTATAATTCACCCCTCCACTTT. This sequence encodes CASSSGDGYNSPLHF. The V gene is TRBV9, the J gene TRBJ1-6; D possibly corresponds to TRBD1 (5 bases). The V end was cut by 4 bases, the J end by 3 bases, with 11 bases between. The CDR3 runs 15 residues. Germline-derived CDR1 and CDR2 are SGDLS and YYNGEE.

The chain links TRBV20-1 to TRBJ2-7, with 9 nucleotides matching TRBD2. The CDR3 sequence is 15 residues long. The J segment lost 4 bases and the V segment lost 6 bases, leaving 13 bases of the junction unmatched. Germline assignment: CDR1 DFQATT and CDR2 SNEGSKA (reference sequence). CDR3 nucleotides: TGCAGTGCAATCGTTCCCTGGGCGGGAGGGTACGAGCAGTACTTC. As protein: CSAIVPWAGGYEQYF.

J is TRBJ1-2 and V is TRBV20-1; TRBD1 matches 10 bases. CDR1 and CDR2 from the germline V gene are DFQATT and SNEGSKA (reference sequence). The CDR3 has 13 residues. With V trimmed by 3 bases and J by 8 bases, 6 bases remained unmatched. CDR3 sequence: CSARRGTGDGYTF. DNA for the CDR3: TGCAGTGCTAGGCGCGGGACAGGGGACGGCTACACCTTC.

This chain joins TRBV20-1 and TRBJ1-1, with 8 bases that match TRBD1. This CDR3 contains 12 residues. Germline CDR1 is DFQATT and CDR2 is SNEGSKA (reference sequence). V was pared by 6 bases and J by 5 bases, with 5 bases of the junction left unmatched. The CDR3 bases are TGCAGTGCCAGGGGGCTGGGGACTGAAGCTTTCTTT. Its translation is CSARGLGTEAFF.

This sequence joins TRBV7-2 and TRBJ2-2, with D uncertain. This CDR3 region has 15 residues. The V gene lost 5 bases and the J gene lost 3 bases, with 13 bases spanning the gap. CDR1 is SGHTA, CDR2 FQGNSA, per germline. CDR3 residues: CASSLHGADTGELFF. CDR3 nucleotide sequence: TGTGCCAGCAGCCTTCACGGCGCCGACACCGGGGAGCTGTTTTTT.

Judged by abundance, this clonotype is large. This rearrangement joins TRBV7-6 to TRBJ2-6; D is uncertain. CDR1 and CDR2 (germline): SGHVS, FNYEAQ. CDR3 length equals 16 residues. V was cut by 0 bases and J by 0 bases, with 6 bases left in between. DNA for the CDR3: TGTGCCAGCAGCTTAGCCGCCGTCTCTGGGGCCAACGTCCTGACTTTC. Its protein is CASSLAAVSGANVLTF.

CDR3 in amino acids: CASSPPRGGNSPLHF. CDR3 nucleotides: TGTGCCAGCAGTCCCCCCCGGGGGGGTAATTCACCCCTCCACTTT. The V gene is TRBV28, the J gene TRBJ1-6, with a weak D call TRBD1 (5 bases). V lost 5 bases to trimming and J lost 6 bases, with 14 bases between them. In germline, CDR1 is MDHEN, CDR2 SYDVKM. There are 15 residues in the CDR3.

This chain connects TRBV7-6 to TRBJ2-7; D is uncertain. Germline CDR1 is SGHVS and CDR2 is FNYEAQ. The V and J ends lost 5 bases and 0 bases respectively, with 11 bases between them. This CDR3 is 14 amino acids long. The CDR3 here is CASSQSTASYEQYF. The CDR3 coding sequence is TGTGCCAGCAGCCAAAGCACAGCCTCCTACGAGCAGTACTTC. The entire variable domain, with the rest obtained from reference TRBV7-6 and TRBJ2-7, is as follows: GAGVSQSPRYKVTKRGQDVALRCDPISGHVSLYWYRQALGQGPEFLTYFNYEAQQDKSGLPNDRFSAERPEGSISTLTIQRTEQRDSAMYRCASSQSTASYEQYFGPGTRLTVT.

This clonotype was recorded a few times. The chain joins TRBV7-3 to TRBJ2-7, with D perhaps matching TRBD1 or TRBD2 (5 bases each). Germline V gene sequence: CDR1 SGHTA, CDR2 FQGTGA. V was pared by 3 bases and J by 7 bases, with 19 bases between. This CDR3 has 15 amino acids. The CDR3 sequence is CASSLGVGLGYEQYF. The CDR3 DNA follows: TGTGCCAGCAGCTTGGGGGTGGGCCTTGGCTATGAGCAGTACTTC.

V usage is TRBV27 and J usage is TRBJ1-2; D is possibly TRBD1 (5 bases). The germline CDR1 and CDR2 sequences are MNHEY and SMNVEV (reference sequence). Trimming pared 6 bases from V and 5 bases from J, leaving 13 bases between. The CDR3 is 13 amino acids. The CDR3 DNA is TGTGCCAGCAGGGAACTACAGGATTATGGCTACACCTTC. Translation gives CASRELQDYGYTF.

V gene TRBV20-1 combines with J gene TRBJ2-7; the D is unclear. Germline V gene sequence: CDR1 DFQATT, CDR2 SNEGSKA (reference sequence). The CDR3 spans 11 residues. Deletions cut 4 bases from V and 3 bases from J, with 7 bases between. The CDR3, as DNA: TGCAGTGCTATAGGAAACTACGAGCAGTACTTC. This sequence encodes CSAIGNYEQYF.

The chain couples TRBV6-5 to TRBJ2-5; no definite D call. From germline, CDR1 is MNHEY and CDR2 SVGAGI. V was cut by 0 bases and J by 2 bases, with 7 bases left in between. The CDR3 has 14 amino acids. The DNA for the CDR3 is TGTGCCAGCAGTTACTCGGGTCATCAAGAGACCCAGTACTTC. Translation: CASSYSGHQETQYF.

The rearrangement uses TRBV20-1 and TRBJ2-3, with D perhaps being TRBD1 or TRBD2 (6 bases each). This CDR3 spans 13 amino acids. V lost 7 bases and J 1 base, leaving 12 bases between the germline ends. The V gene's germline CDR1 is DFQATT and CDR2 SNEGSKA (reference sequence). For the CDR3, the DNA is TGCAGTGGGGCGGGACAACGCACAGATACGCAGTATTTT. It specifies CSGAGQRTDTQYF.